This entry concerns a single T cell receptor beta chain. The sample is drawn from a study of blood T cell repertoires in COVID-19. Whole-study context: Samples representing acute and convalescent COVID-19 were sourced from the United States, Italy and Spain. T cells, B-cell-depleted T cells, or PBMCs supplied cDNA or gDNA.

The germline V gene has CDR1 DFQATT and CDR2 SNEGSKA (reference sequence). With V trimmed by 3 bases and J by 6 bases, 4 bases remained unmatched. The CDR3 runs to 14 residues. How the authors handled the data: Nucleated cell number was recorded as an estimate derived from reference gene primer amplification. This table comes from immunoSEQ multiplex PCR, and its TCRdb copy is limited to in-frame clones, with some not included. V, J and clone size were drawn from that table, and D and trimming were deduced from the DNA. The data contain 150,000 to 200,000 clones, about nine tenths of them seen just once; the ten biggest clones take up roughly a sixth.

Input material: peripheral blood. This TCR was sampled from a man aged 55 to 70 with active or convalescent COVID-19. The chain carries TRBV20-1 and TRBJ2-7, with 14 bases aligning to TRBD2. CDR3 loop: CSASGTSGSSEQYF. CDR3 nucleotides: TGCAGTGCTAGTGGGACTAGCGGGAGCTCCGAGCAGTACTTC.